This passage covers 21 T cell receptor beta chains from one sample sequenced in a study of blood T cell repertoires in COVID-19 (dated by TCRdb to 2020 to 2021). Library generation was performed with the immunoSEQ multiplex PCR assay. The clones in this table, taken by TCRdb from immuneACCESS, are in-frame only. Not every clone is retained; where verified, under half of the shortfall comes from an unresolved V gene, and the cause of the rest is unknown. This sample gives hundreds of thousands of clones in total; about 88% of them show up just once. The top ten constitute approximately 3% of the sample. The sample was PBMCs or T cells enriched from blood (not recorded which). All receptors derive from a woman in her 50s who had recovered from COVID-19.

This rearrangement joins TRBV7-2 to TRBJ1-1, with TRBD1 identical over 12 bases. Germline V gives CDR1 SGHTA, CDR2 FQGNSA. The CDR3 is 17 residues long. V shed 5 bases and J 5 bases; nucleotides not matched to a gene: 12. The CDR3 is CASSPRGTGGGGTEAFF. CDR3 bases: TGTGCCAGCAGCCCCCGTGGGACAGGGGGCGGAGGAACTGAAGCTTTCTTT. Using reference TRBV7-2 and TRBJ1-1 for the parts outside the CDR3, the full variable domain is GAGVSQSPSNKVTEKGKDVELRCDPISGHTALYWYRQSLGQGLEFLIYFQGNSAPDKSGLPSDRFSAERTGGSVSTLTIQRTQQEDSAVYLCASSPRGTGGGGTEAFFGQGTRLTVV.

This CDR3 reads CASSFAQDYRTDTQYF. The CDR3 nucleotides are TGTGCCAGCAGCTTCGCCCAGGACTACCGCACAGATACGCAGTATTTT. The rearrangement joins TRBV11-3 to TRBJ2-3; D is perhaps TRBD2 (6 bases). Looked up from germline, CDR1 is SGHNT and CDR2 is YENEEA. The CDR3 is 16 residues long. The ends were cut back, 3 bases at V and 1 base at J, with 14 bases in the middle.

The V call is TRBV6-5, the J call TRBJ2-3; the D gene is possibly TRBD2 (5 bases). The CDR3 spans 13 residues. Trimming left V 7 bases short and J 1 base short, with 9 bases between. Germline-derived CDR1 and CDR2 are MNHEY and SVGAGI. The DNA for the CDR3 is TGTGCCAGCAACCCCGGGGGCACAGATACGCAGTATTTT. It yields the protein CASNPGGTDTQYF.

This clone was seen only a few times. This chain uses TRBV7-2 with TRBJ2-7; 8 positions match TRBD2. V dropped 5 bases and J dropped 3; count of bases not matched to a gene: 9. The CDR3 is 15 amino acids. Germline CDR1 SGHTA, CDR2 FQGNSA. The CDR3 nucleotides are TGTGCCAGCAGCGCCGGAGGTAGCGGGATCTACGAGCAGTACTTC. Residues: CASSAGGSGIYEQYF. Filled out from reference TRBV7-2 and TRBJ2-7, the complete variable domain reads GAGVSQSPSNKVTEKGKDVELRCDPISGHTALYWYRQSLGQGLEFLIYFQGNSAPDKSGLPSDRFSAERTGGSVSTLTIQRTQQEDSAVYLCASSAGGSGIYEQYFGPGTRLTVT.

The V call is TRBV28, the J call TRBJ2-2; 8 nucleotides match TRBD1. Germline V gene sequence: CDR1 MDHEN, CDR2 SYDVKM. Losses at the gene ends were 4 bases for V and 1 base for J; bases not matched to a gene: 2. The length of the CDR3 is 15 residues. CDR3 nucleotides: TGTGCCAGCAGTTGGGACAGGAGGAACACCGGGGAGCTGTTTTTT. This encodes CASSWDRRNTGELFF.

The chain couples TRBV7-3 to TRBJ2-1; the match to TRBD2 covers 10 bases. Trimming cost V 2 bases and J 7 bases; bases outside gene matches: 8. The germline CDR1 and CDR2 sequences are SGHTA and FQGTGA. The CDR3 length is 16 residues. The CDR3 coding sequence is TGTGCCAGCAGCTTAGGAGCGGGAGGGCCTCAGAATGAGCAGTTCTTC. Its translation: CASSLGAGGPQNEQFF.

The CDR3 spells CASSSGGGTGVVEQYF. The CDR3 bases are TGTGCCAGCAGTTCGGGGGGCGGGACAGGGGTGGTCGAGCAGTACTTC. The rearrangement joins TRBV28 to TRBJ2-7, with TRBD1 identical over 10 bases. With V trimmed by 4 bases and J by 6 bases, 12 bases remained unmatched. CDR3 length equals 16 residues. Germline CDR1 and CDR2: MDHEN and SYDVKM.

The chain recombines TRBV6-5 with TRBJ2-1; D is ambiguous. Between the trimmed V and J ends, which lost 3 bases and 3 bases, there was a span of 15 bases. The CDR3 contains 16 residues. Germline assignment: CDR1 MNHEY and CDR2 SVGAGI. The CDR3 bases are TGTGCCAGCAGTTATATCCCCACACCAAACTACAATGAGCAGTTCTTC. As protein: CASSYIPTPNYNEQFF.

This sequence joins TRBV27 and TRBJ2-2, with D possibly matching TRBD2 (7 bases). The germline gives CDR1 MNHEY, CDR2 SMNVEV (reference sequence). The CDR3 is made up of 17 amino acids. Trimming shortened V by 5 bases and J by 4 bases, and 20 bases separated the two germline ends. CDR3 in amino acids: CASSILPRRGGTGELFF. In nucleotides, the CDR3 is TGTGCCAGCAGTATACTACCCCGGAGGGGGGGCACCGGGGAGCTGTTTTTT.

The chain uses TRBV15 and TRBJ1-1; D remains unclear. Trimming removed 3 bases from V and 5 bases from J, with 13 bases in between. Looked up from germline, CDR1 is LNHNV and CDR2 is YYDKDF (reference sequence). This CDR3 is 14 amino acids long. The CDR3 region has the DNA TGTGCCACCAGCAGGCAGACCGGGAGGACTGAAGCTTTCTTT. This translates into CATSRQTGRTEAFF.

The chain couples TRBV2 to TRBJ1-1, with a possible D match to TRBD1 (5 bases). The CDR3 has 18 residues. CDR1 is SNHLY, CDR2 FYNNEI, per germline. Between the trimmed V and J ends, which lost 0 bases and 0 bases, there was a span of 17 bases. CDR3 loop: CASSEAVPGKSLNTEAFF. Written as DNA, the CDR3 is TGTGCCAGCAGTGAAGCGGTACCAGGGAAGAGTTTGAACACTGAAGCTTTCTTT. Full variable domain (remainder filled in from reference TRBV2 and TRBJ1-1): EPEVTQTPSHQVTQMGQEVILRCVPISNHLYFYWYRQILGQKVEFLVSFYNNEISEKSEIFDDQFSVERPDGSNFTLKIRSTKLEDSAMYFCASSEAVPGKSLNTEAFFGQGTRLTVV.

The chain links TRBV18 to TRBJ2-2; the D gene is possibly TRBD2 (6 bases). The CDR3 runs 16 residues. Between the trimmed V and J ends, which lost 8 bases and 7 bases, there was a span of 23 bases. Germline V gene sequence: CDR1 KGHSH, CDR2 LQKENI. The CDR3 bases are TGTGCCAGCCTCACCACTCTTACCGGAGGGTTCGGGGAGCTGTTTTTT. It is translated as CASLTTLTGGFGELFF.

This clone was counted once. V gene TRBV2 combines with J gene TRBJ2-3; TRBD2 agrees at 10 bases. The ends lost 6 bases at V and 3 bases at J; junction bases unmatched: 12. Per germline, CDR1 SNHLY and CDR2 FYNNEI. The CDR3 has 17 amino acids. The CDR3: CASRDPRLAGETDTQYF. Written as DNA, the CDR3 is TGTGCCAGCAGGGACCCCCGGCTAGCGGGAGAGACAGATACGCAGTATTTT.

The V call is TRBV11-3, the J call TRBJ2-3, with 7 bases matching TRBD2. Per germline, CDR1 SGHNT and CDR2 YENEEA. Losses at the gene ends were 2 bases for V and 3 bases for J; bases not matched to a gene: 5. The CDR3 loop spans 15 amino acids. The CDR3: CASSLFGGGTDTQYF. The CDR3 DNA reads TGTGCCAGCAGCTTATTCGGGGGAGGGACAGATACGCAGTATTTT.

The CDR3 sequence: CSANRDTQFF. CDR3 sequence (DNA): TGCAGTGCCAACCGGGACACACAGTTCTTC. The V call is TRBV20-1, the J call TRBJ2-1; D possibly corresponds to TRBD1 (6 bases). The germline CDR1 and CDR2 sequences are DFQATT and SNEGSKA (reference sequence). This CDR3 has 10 residues. V was shortened by 6 bases and J by 13 bases, with 13 bases between the two germline ends.

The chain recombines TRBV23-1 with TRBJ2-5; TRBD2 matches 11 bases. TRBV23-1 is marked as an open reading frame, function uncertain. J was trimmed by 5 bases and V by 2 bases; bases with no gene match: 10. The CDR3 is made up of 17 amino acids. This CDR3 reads CASSQPRGLAGGETQYF. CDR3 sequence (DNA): TGCGCCAGCAGTCAACCCAGGGGGCTAGCGGGAGGCGAGACCCAGTACTTC.

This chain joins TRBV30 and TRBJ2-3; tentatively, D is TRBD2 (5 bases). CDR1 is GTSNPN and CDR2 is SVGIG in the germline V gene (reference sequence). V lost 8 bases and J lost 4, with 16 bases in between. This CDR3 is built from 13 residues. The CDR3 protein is CALYRETADTQYF. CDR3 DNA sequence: TGTGCCCTATACCGGGAAACCGCAGATACGCAGTATTTT.

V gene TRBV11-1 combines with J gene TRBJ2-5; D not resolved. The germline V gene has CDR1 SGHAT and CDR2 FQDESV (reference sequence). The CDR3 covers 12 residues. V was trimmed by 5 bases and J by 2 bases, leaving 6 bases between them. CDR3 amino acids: CASSVNQETQYF. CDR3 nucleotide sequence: TGTGCCAGCAGCGTAAATCAAGAGACCCAGTACTTC.

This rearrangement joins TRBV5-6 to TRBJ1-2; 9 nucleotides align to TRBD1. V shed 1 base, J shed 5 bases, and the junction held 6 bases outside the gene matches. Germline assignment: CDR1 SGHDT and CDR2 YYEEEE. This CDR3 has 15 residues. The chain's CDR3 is CASSLRDREGYGYTF. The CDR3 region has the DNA TGTGCCAGCAGCTTGAGGGACAGGGAGGGATATGGCTACACCTTC.

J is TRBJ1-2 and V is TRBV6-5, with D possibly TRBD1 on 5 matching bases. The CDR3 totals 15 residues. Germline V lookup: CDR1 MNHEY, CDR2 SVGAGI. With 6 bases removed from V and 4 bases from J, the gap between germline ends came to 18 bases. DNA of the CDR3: TGTGCCAGCAGCGATTCAGGGAAGTTGGCCTATGGCTACACCTTC. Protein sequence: CASSDSGKLAYGYTF.

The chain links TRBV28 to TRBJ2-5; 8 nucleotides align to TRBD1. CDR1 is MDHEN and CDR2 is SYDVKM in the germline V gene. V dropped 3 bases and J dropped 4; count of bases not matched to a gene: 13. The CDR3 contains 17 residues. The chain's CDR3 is CASSFTGTGSVRETQYF. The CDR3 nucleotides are TGTGCCAGCAGTTTTACCGGGACAGGAAGTGTCAGAGAGACCCAGTACTTC.